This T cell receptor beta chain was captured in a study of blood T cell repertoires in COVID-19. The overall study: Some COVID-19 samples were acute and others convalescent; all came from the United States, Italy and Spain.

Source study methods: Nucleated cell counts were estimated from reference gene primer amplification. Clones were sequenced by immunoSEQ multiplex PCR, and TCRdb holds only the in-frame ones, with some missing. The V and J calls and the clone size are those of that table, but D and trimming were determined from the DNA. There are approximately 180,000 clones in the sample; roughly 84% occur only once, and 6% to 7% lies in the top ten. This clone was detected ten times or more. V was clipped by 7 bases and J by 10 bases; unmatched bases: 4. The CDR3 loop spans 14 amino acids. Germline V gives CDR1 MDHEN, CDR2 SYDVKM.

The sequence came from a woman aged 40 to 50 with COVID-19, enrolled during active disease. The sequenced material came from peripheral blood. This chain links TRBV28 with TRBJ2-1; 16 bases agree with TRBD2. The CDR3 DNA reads TGTGCCAGCAAACCGGGACTAGCGGGAGGGGAGCAGTTCTTC. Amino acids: CASKPGLAGGEQFF. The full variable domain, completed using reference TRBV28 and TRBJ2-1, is DVKVTQSSRYLVKRTGEKVFLECVQDMDHENMFWYRQDPGLGLRLIYFSYDVKMKEKGDIPEGYSVSREKKERFSLILESASTNQTSMYLCASKPGLAGGEQFFGPGTRLTVL.